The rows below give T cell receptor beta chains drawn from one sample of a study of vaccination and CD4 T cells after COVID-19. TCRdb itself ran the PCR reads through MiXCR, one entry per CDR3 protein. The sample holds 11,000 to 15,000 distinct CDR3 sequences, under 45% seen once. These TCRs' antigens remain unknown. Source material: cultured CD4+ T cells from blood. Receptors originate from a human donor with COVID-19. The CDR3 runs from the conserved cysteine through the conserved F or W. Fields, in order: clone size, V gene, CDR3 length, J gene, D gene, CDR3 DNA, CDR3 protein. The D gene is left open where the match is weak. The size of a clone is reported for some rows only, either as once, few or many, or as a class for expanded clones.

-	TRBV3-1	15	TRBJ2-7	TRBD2	TGTGCCAGCAGCCAAGAGCGGGGGAGCTCCTACGAGCAGTACTTC	CASSQERGSSYEQYF
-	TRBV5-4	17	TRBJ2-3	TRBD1	TGTGCCAGCAGCTTGGCGCCTCGACAGGGCGTCACAGATACGCAGTATTTT	CASSLAPRQGVTDTQYF
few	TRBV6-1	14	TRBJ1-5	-	TGTGCCAGCAACTCGGGACAAGTCAATCAGCCCCAGCATTTT	CASNSGQVNQPQHF
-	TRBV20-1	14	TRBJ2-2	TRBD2	TGCAGTGCGAGTCGGGGGGGCGTTAGCGGGGAGCTGTTTTTT	CSASRGGVSGELFF
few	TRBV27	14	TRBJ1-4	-	TGTGCCAGCAGTTTTTCGGGTACGTCCGAAAAACTGTTTTTT	CASSFSGTSEKLFF
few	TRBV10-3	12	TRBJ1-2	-	TGTGCCATCAGTGAGAAGGTTCCTGGCTACACCTTC	CAISEKVPGYTF
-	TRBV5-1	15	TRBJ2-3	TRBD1	TGCGCCAGCAAGCGGGACAGGGGTTCTTCAGATACGCAGTATTTT	CASKRDRGSSDTQYF
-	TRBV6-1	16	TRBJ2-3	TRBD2	TGTGCCAGCAGTGAAATGGGAGCGGGGGGCCTAGATACGCAGTATTTT	CASSEMGAGGLDTQYF
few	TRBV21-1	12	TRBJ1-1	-	TGTGCCAGCAGCAAACGTAGACCGGAAGCTTTCTTT	CASSKRRPEAFF
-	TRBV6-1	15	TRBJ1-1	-	TGTGCCAGCAGCGATCCCGGGGGGAGGAGAGCTGAAGCTTTCTTT	CASSDPGGRRAEAFF
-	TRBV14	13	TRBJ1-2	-	TGTGCCAGCAGCCAAGATCTTGACTATGGCTACACCTTC	CASSQDLDYGYTF
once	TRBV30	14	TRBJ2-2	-	TGTGCCTGGAGTGTACTCAGAAACACCGGGGAGCTGTTTTTT	CAWSVLRNTGELFF
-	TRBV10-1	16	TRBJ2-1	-	TGCGCCAGCAGTGAGTCCCGGCGGGGTCCTCTGTTGGAGCAGTTCTTC	CASSESRRGPLLEQFF
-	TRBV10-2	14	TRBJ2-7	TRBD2	TGCGCCAGCCAAGGACTAGCGGGCTCCTACGAGCAGTACTTC	CASQGLAGSYEQYF
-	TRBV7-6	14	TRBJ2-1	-	TGTGCTAGCAGCCCTACTGGAGGATTGAATGTGCAGTTCTTC	CASSPTGGLNVQFF
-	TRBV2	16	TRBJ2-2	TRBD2	TGTGCCAGCAGTTTCAACGGGGGGGCGAACACCGGGGAGCTGTTTTTT	CASSFNGGANTGELFF
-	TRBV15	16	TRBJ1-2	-	TGTGCCACCAGCAGAGGACGGGATCCCGTAAACTATGGCTACACCTTC	CATSRGRDPVNYGYTF
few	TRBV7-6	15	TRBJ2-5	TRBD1	TGTGCCAGCAGCTCAGGGACAGGGCGGGGAGAGACCCAGTACTTC	CASSSGTGRGETQYF
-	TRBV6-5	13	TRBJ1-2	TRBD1	TGTGCCAGCAGTTCTACAGGGGACTATGGCTACACCTTC	CASSSTGDYGYTF
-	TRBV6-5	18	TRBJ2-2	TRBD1	TGTGCCAGCAGTTACTCGTATCCAGGGGGCGCTTACACCGGGGAGCTGTTTTTT	CASSYSYPGGAYTGELFF
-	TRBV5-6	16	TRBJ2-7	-	TGTGCCAGCAGCCTAACCGGGGGGCTGCAGCCCTACGAGCAGTACTTC	CASSLTGGLQPYEQYF
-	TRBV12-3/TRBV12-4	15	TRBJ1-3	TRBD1	TGTGCCAGCAATCTAAAGGGGGCATCTGGAAACACCATATATTTT	CASNLKGASGNTIYF
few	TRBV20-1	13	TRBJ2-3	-	TGCAGTGCTCTCTTGGGGGGCCCAGATACGCAGTATTTT	CSALLGGPDTQYF
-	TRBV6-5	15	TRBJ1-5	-	TGTGCCAGCAGTTACTCTCAGGGTTTAAATCAGCCCCAGCATTTT	CASSYSQGLNQPQHF
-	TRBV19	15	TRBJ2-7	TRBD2	TGTGCCAGTAGTATAGGGCGGCGGGGGGTCTACGAGCAGTACTTC	CASSIGRRGVYEQYF
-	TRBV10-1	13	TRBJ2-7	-	TGCGCCAGCAGTGAGCAACAGAATGCCGAGCAGTACTTC	CASSEQQNAEQYF
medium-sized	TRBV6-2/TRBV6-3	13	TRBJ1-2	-	TGTGCCAGCAGCTCCACCACCGGGGCTGGCTACACCTTC	CASSSTTGAGYTF
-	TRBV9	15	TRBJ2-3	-	TGTGCCAGCAGCGTCATGGCAGGGGGCACAGATACGCAGTATTTT	CASSVMAGGTDTQYF
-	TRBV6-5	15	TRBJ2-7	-	TGTGCCAGCAGTTCCCCGGACAGCGCGTTCTACGAGCAGTACTTC	CASSSPDSAFYEQYF
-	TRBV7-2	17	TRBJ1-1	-	TGTGCCAGCAGCTTAGGAACAGGGCGGGGTACGAACACTGAAGCTTTCTTT	CASSLGTGRGTNTEAFF
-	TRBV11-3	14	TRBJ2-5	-	TGTGCCAGCAGCTTAGGGCGGTCCCAAGAGACCCAGTACTTC	CASSLGRSQETQYF
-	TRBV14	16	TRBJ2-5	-	TGTGCCAGCAGCCAACGAGGCCTTTGGCAGCAAGAGACCCAGTACTTC	CASSQRGLWQQETQYF
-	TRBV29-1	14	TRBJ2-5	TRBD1	TGCAGCGCCCGGGACAGGGTCAAACAAGAGACCCAGTACTTC	CSARDRVKQETQYF
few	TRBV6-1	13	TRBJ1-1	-	TGTGCCAGCAGTCGATCGACCGGCACTGAAGCTTTCTTT	CASSRSTGTEAFF
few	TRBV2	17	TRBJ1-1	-	TGTGCCAGCAGTGATAGGAGGAGTTCTACTTGGGCCACTGAAGCTTTCTTT	CASSDRRSSTWATEAFF
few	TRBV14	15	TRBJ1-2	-	TGTGCCAGCAGCCAAGTTAAGGGAGCTAACTATGGCTACACCTTC	CASSQVKGANYGYTF
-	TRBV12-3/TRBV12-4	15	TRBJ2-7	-	TGTGCCAGCAGACTGGACACAATTAAAGTCTACGAGCAGTACTTC	CASRLDTIKVYEQYF
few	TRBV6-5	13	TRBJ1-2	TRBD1	TGTGCCAGCAGTTTCGACAGGGGATATGGCTACACCTTC	CASSFDRGYGYTF
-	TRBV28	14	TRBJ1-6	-	TGTGCCAGCTGGTCGAACACCTATAATTCACCCCTCCACTTT	CASWSNTYNSPLHF
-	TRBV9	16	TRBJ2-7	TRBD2	TGTGCCAGCCGGGGACTAGCGGACCCTACTACCTACGAGCAGTACTTC	CASRGLADPTTYEQYF
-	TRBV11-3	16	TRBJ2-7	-	TGTGCCAGCAGCCATGCGGGGCCGGGGGGCGCCTACGAGCAGTACTTC	CASSHAGPGGAYEQYF
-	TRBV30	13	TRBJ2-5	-	TGTGCCTGGAGTGTACTCATTGGAGAGACCCAGTACTTC	CAWSVLIGETQYF